A single sample gave rise to the 32 T cell receptor beta chains below, sequenced in a study of tissue T cells after allogeneic stem cell transplantation. Profiling relied on immunoSEQ multiplex PCR, and the TCRdb table lists in-frame clones only, not all of them. The sample records 45,000 to 50,000 clones, approximately 73% being singletons. The specimen sequenced was sorted cells pooled from one or two spleens. The source of these receptors is a pool of C57BL/6 mice in good health.

Concerning this clone: Each gene name is a mouse one. The read ends 1 residue before the CDR3 terminus; that terminus is restored from the germline J gene. V and J are TRBV19 and TRBJ1-1; no definite D call. Germline loops: CDR1 FNHDT, CDR2 SITEND (reference sequence). The CDR3 is 14 amino acids. The V and J ends lost 3 bases and 0 bases respectively, with 9 bases between them. The DNA read from the CDR3 is TGTGCCAGCAGTAAACCAGGAGCAAACACAGAAGTCTTC. Its protein product is CASSKPGANTEVF. The entire CDR3 protein is CASSKPGANTEVFF. Drawing the rest from reference TRBV19 and TRBJ1-1, the complete variable domain is GGIITQTPKFLIGQEGQKLTLKCQQNFNHDTMYWYRQDSGKGLRLIYYSITENDLQKGDLSEGYDASREKKSSFSLTVTSAQKNEMAVFLCASSKPGANTEVFFGKGTRLTVV.

This clone occurred a few times. These gene names are mouse names. Sequencing ends 1 residue short of the CDR3 end; the germline J gene provides the rest. The chain couples TRBV12-1 to TRBJ2-7; TRBD2 aligns across 7 bases. J was trimmed by 6 bases and V by 2 bases; bases with no gene match: 3. Germline V CDR1 and CDR2: SGHSN, HYEKVE. This CDR3 comprises 12 residues. CDR3 loop: CASSPLGREQYF. The DNA read from the CDR3 is TGTGCCAGCTCTCCACTGGGGCGTGAACAGTAC.

On this clone: Mouse names are used for the genes. Sequencing ends 1 residue short of the CDR3 end; the germline J gene provides the rest. The chain is built from TRBV1 and TRBJ1-2; the D is unclear. The V end was cut by 3 bases, the J end by 0 bases, with 11 bases between. Germline V gene lookup returns CDR1 NSQYPW and CDR2 LRSPGD (reference sequence). The CDR3 is made up of 15 amino acids. The CDR3 reads CTCSALPGTNSDYTF. The sequenced CDR3 bases are TGCACCTGCAGTGCCCTCCCGGGAACAAACTCCGACTACACC.

On this clone: All gene names here are mouse names. From the germline J gene comes the end of the CDR3, since the read stops 1 residue before it. The same CDR3 arises from other DNA sequences in this sample as well. The gene calls are TRBV19 and TRBJ2-4; 12 nucleotides line up with TRBD2. The CDR3 covers 18 residues. The ends lost 4 bases at V and 0 bases at J; junction bases unmatched: 9. Germline CDR1 FNHDT, CDR2 SITEND (reference sequence). The CDR3 DNA, read in part, is TGTGCCAGCAGTCCCACCGGGACTGGGGGGACTAGTCAAAACACCTTGTAC. Translation gives CASSPTGTGGTSQNTLY. The full CDR3 protein is CASSPTGTGGTSQNTLYF. Filled out from reference TRBV19 and TRBJ2-4, the complete variable domain reads GGIITQTPKFLIGQEGQKLTLKCQQNFNHDTMYWYRQDSGKGLRLIYYSITENDLQKGDLSEGYDASREKKSSFSLTVTSAQKNEMAVFLCASSPTGTGGTSQNTLYFGAGTRLSVL.

About this clone itself: Mouse gene names apply. The CDR3 end falls 1 residue outside the read, so it is completed with the germline J gene. The rearrangement joins TRBV13-2 to TRBJ2-5; tentative D call: TRBD1 (5 bases). The CDR3 is 12 amino acids. Trimming shortened V by 7 bases and J by 4 bases, and 10 bases separated the two germline ends. Germline values: CDR1 NNHNN, CDR2 SYGAGS (reference sequence). This CDR3 reads CASRRQKDTQYF. The part of the CDR3 DNA that was read is TGTGCCAGCAGGAGACAGAAAGACACCCAGTAC.

Regarding this clone: Mouse gene names apply. Read data end 1 residue before the CDR3 end; the end is taken from the germline J gene. V usage is TRBV2 and J usage is TRBJ2-2; D is unclear. V was clipped by 0 bases and J by 1 base, with 6 bases between them. The CDR3 sequence is 15 residues long. Germline V CDR1 and CDR2: LGHNA, YSYQKL. CDR3 DNA, as far as it was read: TGTGCCAGCAGCCAAGACAGTAAAAACACCGGGCAGCTCTAC. Its translation: CASSQDSKNTGQLY. The CDR3 in full is CASSQDSKNTGQLYF.

On this clone itself: Gene names are the mouse ones. The CDR3 end is not reached by the read, which stops 1 residue before it; the germline J gene fills it in. This chain links TRBV26 with TRBJ2-3, with 11 positions matching TRBD2. The CDR3 spans 16 residues. Per the germline V gene, CDR1 is KGHPV and CDR2 is FQNQEV (reference sequence). Unmatched junction bases numbered 7, after V lost 6 bases and J lost 2 bases. The CDR3 bases that were read are TGTGCCAGCAGAAGGGACTGGGGGTCTGATGCAGAAACGCTGTAT. Translating gives CASRRDWGSDAETLY. The CDR3 reads in full as CASRRDWGSDAETLYF.

This clone was picked up a small number of times. Genes here carry mouse names. The read terminates 1 residue ahead of where the CDR3 ends, so the germline J gene completes it. V gene TRBV5 combines with J gene TRBJ2-7; no definite D call. This CDR3 spans 12 amino acids. Germline-derived CDR1 and CDR2 are LGHNA and YNLKQL (reference sequence). V gave up 1 base and J gave up 7 bases, with 8 bases separating them. CDR3 bases read: TGTGCCAGCAGCCAAGGACGTCTGGAACAGTAC. Protein sequence: CASSQGRLEQY. The whole CDR3 reads CASSQGRLEQYF.

Comment on this clone: Mouse names are used for the genes. CDR3 sequence reads: CASSHGTGYEQYF. CDR3 DNA (partial): TGTGCTAGCAGTCACGGGACTGGGTATGAACAGTAC. V gene TRBV21 combines with J gene TRBJ2-7; 9 nucleotides match TRBD2. The CDR3 extends 1 residue past the end of the read, so its final part is completed from the germline J gene. TRBV21 is an ORF, with its function uncertain. CDR3 length: 13 residues. After removal of 3 bases from V and 4 bases from J, the junction contained 1 base not matched to a gene.

This clone occurred a few times. Mouse gene names apply. The read gets to within 1 residue of the CDR3 end, and the germline J gene fills in the rest. V usage is TRBV4 and J usage is TRBJ2-7; TRBD2 matches 13 bases. Looked up from germline, CDR1 is LGHDT and CDR2 is YNNKQL (reference sequence). V trimming: 5 bases; J trimming: 6 bases; junction bases outside the gene matches: 4. The CDR3 runs to 14 residues. CDR3 DNA (partial): TGTGCCAGCAGCGGGGACTGGGGGGGGAGTGAACAGTAC. Encoded protein: CASSGDWGGSEQY. The whole CDR3 sequence is CASSGDWGGSEQYF.

As concerns this clone: Any gene name here is a mouse gene name. The read stops 1 residue short of the end of the CDR3; the missing end is completed from the germline J gene. The sample holds other DNA sequences that translate to the same CDR3. This chain links TRBV12-1 with TRBJ2-7; D call uncertain. The CDR3 has 12 amino acids. The V gene's germline CDR1 is SGHSN and CDR2 HYEKVE. V lost 4 bases, J lost 0 bases, and 6 bases lay in between. CDR3: CASSLSSYEQYF. CDR3 bases read: TGTGCCAGCTCCCTAAGCTCCTATGAACAGTAC. Combining the CDR3 with reference TRBV12-1 and TRBJ2-7 gives the whole variable domain DSGVVQSPRHIIKEKGGRSVLTCIPISGHSNVVWYQQTLGKELKFLIQHYEKVERDKGFLPSRFSVQQFDDYHSEMNMSALELEDSAMYFCASSLSSYEQYFGPGTRLTVL.

This clone was recorded once. Mouse gene names and germline throughout. The sequenced fragment ends 1 residue before the CDR3 boundary, so the rest is inferred from the germline J gene. This chain joins TRBV26 and TRBJ2-4, with D maybe TRBD1 (5 bases). CDR3 size: 15 residues. Per the germline V gene, CDR1 is KGHPV and CDR2 is FQNQEV (reference sequence). Trimming stripped 3 bases from V and 1 base from J, with 11 bases between. The part of the CDR3 DNA that was read is TGTGCCAGCAGTCTTAGGGGAGGAGGTCAAAACACCTTGTAC. Amino acid sequence: CASSLRGGGQNTLY. The entire CDR3 protein reads CASSLRGGGQNTLYF.

This clone was seen once. These gene names are mouse names. The CDR3 is cut off 1 residue early in the read; its end comes from the germline J gene. V gene TRBV16 combines with J gene TRBJ1-4; 10 bases line up with TRBD1. Per the germline V gene, CDR1 is SGHSA and CDR2 is FRNQAP. The CDR3 length is 16 residues. The V gene end was trimmed by 5 bases and the J gene end by 0 bases; junction bases not matched to a gene: 3. This chain's CDR3 is CASSRQGAVSNERLFF. The DNA read from the CDR3 is TGTGCAAGCAGCCGACAGGGGGCTGTTTCCAACGAAAGATTATTT.

Turning to this clone: The gene names here belong to mouse. The read finishes 1 residue shy of the CDR3 end, and the germline J gene is used to complete it. V and J are TRBV16 and TRBJ2-3, with a tentative D call TRBD1 (6 bases). The CDR3 extends over 13 amino acids. CDR1 and CDR2 from the germline V gene are SGHSA and FRNQAP. The V and J ends lost 5 bases and 3 bases respectively, with 9 bases between them. The CDR3 bases that were read are TGTGCAAGCAGCCGGGACAAAGCAGAAACGCTGTAT. Its translation: CASSRDKAETLY. The whole CDR3 protein reads CASSRDKAETLYF.

A word on this clone: Gene names and germline refer to mouse. Sequencing ends 1 residue short of the CDR3 end; the germline J gene provides the rest. The chain has TRBV13-1 and TRBJ1-2; 12 positions match TRBD1. After removal of 2 bases from V and 6 bases from J, the junction contained 2 bases not matched to a gene. Looked up from germline, CDR1 is NSHNY and CDR2 is SYGAGN. This CDR3 is built from 14 residues. CDR3 in amino acids: CASSEGQGAADYTF. The DNA read from the CDR3 is TGTGCCAGCAGTGAGGGACAGGGGGCGGCCGACTACACC.

About this clone itself: Here the gene names and germline are mouse. Read data end 1 residue before the CDR3 end; the end is taken from the germline J gene. The V and J genes are TRBV13-3 and TRBJ2-3; D not resolved. Germline V gene data show CDR1 as NNHDY and CDR2 as SYVADS. Trimming stripped 3 bases from V and 0 bases from J, with 5 bases between. The CDR3 runs 13 residues. The CDR3 here is CASSADSAETLYF. CDR3 DNA, as far as it was read: TGTGCCAGCAGTGCGGACAGTGCAGAAACGCTGTAT.

Only a few counts were recorded for this clone. All gene names here are mouse names. The sequenced part of the CDR3 DNA is TGTGCCAGCGGTGATGCGGTAAACACCGGGCAGCTCTAC. Translation: CASGDAVNTGQLY. The full CDR3 protein is CASGDAVNTGQLYF. The chain uses TRBV13-2 and TRBJ2-2; no clear D gene. The read comes to an end 1 residue before the CDR3 does, leaving the germline J gene to fill in the end. This CDR3 is 14 amino acids long. CDR1 is NNHNN and CDR2 is SYGAGS in the germline V gene (reference sequence). V shed 0 bases and J shed 1 base, with 4 bases lying between them.

To note about this clone: Gene names are the mouse ones. The read finishes 1 residue shy of the CDR3 end, and the germline J gene is used to complete it. This chain joins TRBV13-3 and TRBJ2-4, with TRBD2 matching 10 bases. This CDR3 is 15 amino acids long. Unmatched junction bases numbered 6, after V lost 2 bases and J lost 6 bases. Germline CDR1 and CDR2: NNHDY and SYVADS. Partial CDR3 DNA: TGTGCCAGCAGTGACTGGGGGGGCGCGGGGAACACCTTGTAC. This gives the protein CASSDWGGAGNTLY. The full CDR3 is CASSDWGGAGNTLYF.

This clone was found a few times. Gene names follow the mouse nomenclature. The sequenced fragment ends 1 residue before the CDR3 boundary, so the rest is inferred from the germline J gene. The chain carries TRBV12-2 and TRBJ2-7, with D tentatively TRBD1 or TRBD2 (5 bases each). The V end lost 0 bases, the J end lost 1 base, and 12 bases lay between the germline ends. Germline V gene sequence: CDR1 SGHLS, CDR2 HYDKME. CDR3 length: 15 residues. CDR3 sequence: CASSLEAGPSYEQYF. Incomplete CDR3 DNA: TGTGCCAGCTCTCTCGAAGCGGGACCTTCCTATGAACAGTAC.

Points on this clone: These gene names are mouse names. The sequence runs out 1 residue before the end of the CDR3; the remainder is reconstructed from the germline J gene. The chain employs TRBV13-1 and TRBJ2-2, with D possibly matching TRBD1 (7 bases). This CDR3 is 15 amino acids long. Between the trimmed V and J ends, which lost 1 base and 1 base, there was a span of 8 bases. Germline loops: CDR1 NSHNY, CDR2 SYGAGN. The CDR3: CASSDRGQNTGQLYF. The sequenced part of the CDR3 DNA is TGTGCCAGCAGTGATAGGGGGCAAAACACCGGGCAGCTCTAC.

As to this clone: Gene names and germline refer to mouse. This CDR3 is CASSYRNSYNSPLYF. Incomplete CDR3 DNA: TGTGCCAGCAGCTACAGAAATTCCTATAATTCGCCCCTCTAC. This chain links TRBV5 with TRBJ1-6; D is uncertain. The CDR3 end is not reached by the read, which stops 1 residue before it; the germline J gene fills it in. TRBJ1-6 is known as an ORF, though its function is uncertain. V was trimmed by 5 bases and J by 0 bases, leaving 8 bases between them. The CDR3 sequence is 15 residues long. CDR1 LGHNA and CDR2 YNLKQL come from the germline V gene (reference sequence).

With respect to this clone: Each gene name is a mouse one. The read finishes 1 residue shy of the CDR3 end, and the germline J gene is used to complete it. The chain couples TRBV13-1 to TRBJ1-5; unclear D gene. Per the germline V gene, CDR1 is NSHNY and CDR2 is SYGAGN. The CDR3 contains 14 residues. V was shortened by 2 bases and J by 0 bases, with 6 bases between the two germline ends. The CDR3 DNA, read in part, is TGTGCCAGCAGTGAGGGCAGTAACAACCAGGCTCCGCTT. Residues: CASSEGSNNQAPL. The CDR3 reads in full as CASSEGSNNQAPLF.

This clone was observed once. Each gene name is a mouse one. The sequence runs out 1 residue before the end of the CDR3; the remainder is reconstructed from the germline J gene. The J gene is TRBJ2-2, the V gene TRBV3, with D perhaps matching TRBD2 (6 bases). CDR3 size: 15 residues. Germline loops: CDR1 SNHLY, CDR2 FYNGKV (reference sequence). Trimming stripped 1 base from V and 0 bases from J, with 6 bases between. CDR3 residues: CASSLDWANTGQLYF. Partial CDR3 DNA: TGTGCCAGCAGCTTAGACTGGGCAAACACCGGGCAGCTCTAC.

A single count supports this clone. Each gene name is a mouse one. The DNA ends 1 residue before the CDR3 does, and the rest of the CDR3 is filled in from the germline J gene. V gene TRBV13-2 combines with J gene TRBJ2-4; no firm D call. Deletions cut 2 bases from V and 6 bases from J, with 7 bases between. Germline loops: CDR1 NNHNN, CDR2 SYGAGS (reference sequence). This CDR3 has 12 amino acids. CDR3 loop: CASGEGWNTLYF. CDR3 bases read: TGTGCCAGCGGTGAGGGTTGGAACACCTTGTAC.

In regard to this clone: Mouse gene names apply. Sequencing ends 1 residue short of the CDR3 end; the germline J gene provides the rest. This chain links TRBV5 with TRBJ1-4; 7 nucleotides agree with TRBD1. After removal of 0 bases from V and 3 bases from J, the junction contained 4 bases not matched to a gene. The CDR3 covers 16 residues. Germline CDR1 and CDR2: LGHNA and YNLKQL (reference sequence). The part of the CDR3 DNA that was read is TGTGCCAGCAGCCAAGACTCGCAGGGGGCCAACGAAAGATTATTT. It specifies CASSQDSQGANERLF. The complete CDR3 sequence is CASSQDSQGANERLFF.

This clone appeared a single time. Mouse gene names apply. With the read ending 1 residue before the CDR3 end, the germline J gene is used to fill in that end. The V gene is TRBV13-1, the J gene TRBJ1-2, with TRBD1 as a possible D gene (5 bases). Germline CDR1 reads NSHNY; CDR2 reads SYGAGN. The CDR3 is 16 amino acids. The V gene lost 0 bases and the J gene lost 4 bases, with 16 bases spanning the gap. CDR3 in amino acids: CASSDAGRGAGSDYTF. The DNA read from the CDR3 is TGTGCCAGCAGTGATGCAGGAAGGGGCGCGGGCTCCGACTACACC.

This clone has more than one count but fewer than ten. The germline and genes are mouse ones. The read terminates 1 residue ahead of where the CDR3 ends, so the germline J gene completes it. J is TRBJ2-1 and V is TRBV26; the D is unclear. Trimming left V 2 bases short and J 1 base short, with 6 bases between. This CDR3 comprises 14 residues. Germline assignment: CDR1 KGHPV and CDR2 FQNQEV (reference sequence). The CDR3 DNA, read in part, is TGTGCCAGCAGTCTGGGGTTCAACTATGCTGAGCAGTTC. Translation gives CASSLGFNYAEQF. The entire CDR3 protein is CASSLGFNYAEQFF.

A word on this clone: Genes and germline are mouse. The read ends 1 residue shy of where the CDR3 ends; the end is completed using the germline J gene. The rearrangement joins TRBV24 to TRBJ2-1, with a weak D call TRBD2 (7 bases). The CDR3 totals 15 residues. From germline, CDR1 is KGHTA and CDR2 FRNEEI. V gave up 4 bases and J gave up 0 bases, with 10 bases separating them. The sequenced part of the CDR3 DNA is TGTGCCAGCAGTCAGGGGGGCACTAACTATGCTGAGCAGTTC. Amino acid sequence: CASSQGGTNYAEQF. The whole CDR3 protein is CASSQGGTNYAEQFF.

With respect to this clone: The genes and germline here are from mouse. The read terminates 1 residue before the CDR3 end, so the remaining end is supplied by the germline J gene. The rearrangement uses TRBV13-3 and TRBJ2-1, with 7 positions matching TRBD2. Germline-derived CDR1 and CDR2 are NNHDY and SYVADS. The J segment lost 0 bases and the V segment lost 5 bases, leaving 2 bases of the junction unmatched. The CDR3 extends over 14 amino acids. The CDR3 region is CASRDWDNYAEQFF. Partial CDR3 DNA: TGTGCCAGCAGAGACTGGGATAACTATGCTGAGCAGTTC.

Of note for this clone: Gene names and germline refer to mouse. The read gets to within 1 residue of the CDR3 end, and the germline J gene fills in the rest. The chain has TRBV19 and TRBJ1-6; possible D gene TRBD1, 5 bases. TRBJ1-6 is placed among ORFs of uncertain function. The germline gives CDR1 FNHDT, CDR2 SITEND (reference sequence). The CDR3 consists of 14 residues. The V end lost 1 base, the J end lost 6 bases, and 8 bases lay between the germline ends. The covered CDR3 bases are TGTGCCAGCAGTATACGTCAGGGTAATTCGCCCCTCTAC. This codes for CASSIRQGNSPLY. The whole CDR3 protein is CASSIRQGNSPLYF.

Comment on this clone: Mouse names are used for the genes. The missing CDR3 end, 1 residue past where the read stops, is filled in from the germline J gene. This sequence joins TRBV3 and TRBJ2-7; 9 nucleotides line up with TRBD2. CDR1 and CDR2 from the germline V gene are SNHLY and FYNGKV (reference sequence). The trim removed 4 bases at V and 3 bases at J, leaving 4 bases unmatched. The CDR3 extends over 14 amino acids. The CDR3 spells CASSSRLGDYEQYF. The sequenced part of the CDR3 DNA is TGTGCCAGCAGCTCGAGACTGGGGGACTATGAACAGTAC.

This clone was found once. Germline and genes here are mouse. Read coverage stops 1 residue before the CDR3 terminus; the germline J gene supplies the remainder. The chain employs TRBV19 and TRBJ2-5, with 7 positions matching TRBD2. The V gene's germline CDR1 is FNHDT and CDR2 SITEND (reference sequence). The CDR3 extends over 14 amino acids. V gave up 2 bases and J gave up 3 bases; unmatched junction bases: 3. The CDR3 protein is CASSIAWGQDTQYF. CDR3 DNA, as far as it was read: TGTGCCAGCAGTATTGCCTGGGGGCAAGACACCCAGTAC.